The 22 T cell receptor beta chains in this list originate from one sample, sequenced in a study of cytomegalovirus exposure and HLA in healthy donors. Assay used: immunoSEQ multiplex PCR; TCRdb lists only in-frame clones, some missing. The table records around 130,000 clones, about 84% of them present only once. Sequenced input: PBMCs. Receptors originate from a woman in her 30s in good health and CMV-seronegative.

The chain is built from TRBV11-3 and TRBJ2-3; D ambiguous. The germline V and J ends were trimmed by 2 bases and 1 base, with 7 bases remaining between them. Germline values: CDR1 SGHNT, CDR2 YENEEA. The CDR3 spans 14 residues. CDR3 nucleotides: TGTGCCAGCAGCTTACGCCTAGGCACAGATACGCAGTATTTT. Its protein product is CASSLRLGTDTQYF.

The chain employs TRBV16 and TRBJ1-4; the D is unclear. The V gene lost 0 bases and the J gene lost 15 bases, with 11 bases spanning the gap. The CDR3 runs to 12 residues. The germline V gene has CDR1 KGHSY and CDR2 FQNENV. CDR3 nucleotide sequence: TGTGCCAGCAGCCAATCTCGGGGTAAGGTGTTTTTT. Its translation is CASSQSRGKVFF.

This sequence joins TRBV18 and TRBJ1-5, with 9 bases lining up with TRBD1. Germline-derived CDR1 and CDR2 are KGHSH and LQKENI. Losses at the gene ends were 8 bases for V and 6 bases for J; bases not matched to a gene: 8. This CDR3 has 14 residues. Here the CDR3 reads CASGGQGGSQPQHF. The CDR3 DNA reads TGTGCCAGCGGGGGACAGGGTGGAAGTCAGCCCCAGCATTTT.

V usage is TRBV6-1 and J usage is TRBJ1-1, with a weak D call TRBD1 (5 bases). This CDR3 comprises 15 residues. V lost 3 bases, J lost 0 bases, and 11 bases lay in between. Germline lookup yields CDR1 MNHNS and CDR2 SASEGT. The CDR3 bases are TGTGCCAGCAGTGACAGACAGTGGGTGAACACTGAAGCTTTCTTT. Translation gives CASSDRQWVNTEAFF.

This clone was picked up many times. The chain combines TRBV21-1 with TRBJ2-7; whether TRBD1, the table's D call, matches the DNA was not checked. TRBV21-1 is termed a pseudogene. The CDR3 runs to 14 residues. This CDR3 reads CASSKRTGPHEQYF. The CDR3 bases are TGTGCCAGCAGCAAACGGACAGGGCCCCACGAGCAGTACTTC.

The gene calls are TRBV12-5 and TRBJ2-3, with D perhaps matching TRBD2 (6 bases). The CDR3 runs to 15 residues. Germline V CDR1 and CDR2: LGHNT, FRNRAP. The V end lost 5 bases, the J end lost 3 bases, and 15 bases lay between the germline ends. The CDR3 DNA is TGTGCTAGTGGTCTCCCCCCCGGAGGGACAGATACGCAGTATTTT. Amino acid sequence: CASGLPPGGTDTQYF.

This rearrangement joins TRBV11-3 to TRBJ2-5; no definite D call. This CDR3 region has 14 residues. Germline-derived CDR1 and CDR2 are SGHNT and YENEEA. The V and J ends lost 1 base and 0 bases respectively, with 6 bases between them. The CDR3 protein is CASSLGQYQETQYF. The DNA of the CDR3 is TGTGCCAGCAGCTTAGGACAATACCAAGAGACCCAGTACTTC.

The chain links TRBV5-1 to TRBJ2-3, with D possibly TRBD2 on 7 matching bases. This CDR3 spans 15 amino acids. Trimming stripped 1 base from V and 0 bases from J, with 9 bases between. The V gene's germline CDR1 is SGHRS and CDR2 YFSETQ. The CDR3 bases are TGCGCCAGCAGCTTGAGGGGGGGTAGCACAGATACGCAGTATTTT. Translated, it gives CASSLRGGSTDTQYF.

The CDR3 DNA reads TGTGCCAGCAGCCCTGACGGACTAGCGCTGGGAGATACGCAGTATTTT. It encodes CASSPDGLALGDTQYF. The J gene is TRBJ2-3, the V gene TRBV7-2; 9 bases fit TRBD2. CDR3 size: 16 residues. After removal of 5 bases from V and 5 bases from J, the junction contained 11 bases not matched to a gene. Germline V gene sequence: CDR1 SGHTA, CDR2 FQGNSA.

Only one count was recorded for this clone. The genes are TRBV19 and TRBJ2-5, with TRBD1 as a possible D gene (6 bases). Germline CDR1 is LNHDA and CDR2 is SQIVND (reference sequence). V lost 7 bases to trimming and J lost 7 bases, with 19 bases between them. The CDR3 contains 14 residues. The CDR3 DNA is TGTGCCAGTAACCCGGGGACACGAACAGGGACCCAGTACTTC. It translates to CASNPGTRTGTQYF.

The rearrangement joins TRBV7-2 to TRBJ1-1; D possibly corresponds to TRBD1 (6 bases). This CDR3 contains 18 residues. Germline CDR1 SGHTA, CDR2 FQGNSA. Trimming removed 1 base from V and 3 bases from J, with 21 bases in between. CDR3 nucleotides: TGTGCCAGCAGCTTAGTGGGGACATCCAGGTTAAAGGACACTGAAGCTTTCTTT. The encoded protein is CASSLVGTSRLKDTEAFF.

The J gene is TRBJ1-2, the V gene TRBV9, with D possibly being TRBD1 (5 bases). This CDR3 has 16 amino acids. V was cut by 0 bases and J by 1 base, with 13 bases left in between. CDR1 is SGDLS, CDR2 YYNGEE, per germline. CDR3: CASSVDALGGNYGYTF. The DNA for the CDR3 is TGTGCCAGCAGCGTAGACGCCCTGGGGGGTAACTATGGCTACACCTTC.

V usage is TRBV7-6 and J usage is TRBJ2-3, with 8 bases matching TRBD2. CDR3 length: 17 residues. V gave up 4 bases and J gave up 3 bases; unmatched junction bases: 12. Germline assignment: CDR1 SGHVS and CDR2 FNYEAQ. In DNA, the CDR3 is TGTGCCAGCAGCTCCAATACTAGGCGGGGGGCGACAGATACGCAGTATTTT. It yields the protein CASSSNTRRGATDTQYF. Drawing the rest from reference TRBV7-6 and TRBJ2-3, the complete variable domain is GAGVSQSPRYKVTKRGQDVALRCDPISGHVSLYWYRQALGQGPEFLTYFNYEAQQDKSGLPNDRFSAERPEGSISTLTIQRTEQRDSAMYRCASSSNTRRGATDTQYFGPGTRLTVL.

This clone was picked up a small number of times. This chain links TRBV14 with TRBJ2-7; D is uncertain. CDR1 and CDR2 (germline): SGHDN, FVKESK. V was shortened by 5 bases and J by 2 bases, with 13 bases between the two germline ends. The CDR3 runs to 14 residues. CDR3 sequence: CASSFNSRPYEQYF. In nucleotides, the CDR3 is TGTGCCAGCAGCTTCAACAGTAGACCCTACGAGCAGTACTTC. Drawing the rest from reference TRBV14 and TRBJ2-7, the complete variable domain is EAGVTQFPSHSVIEKGQTVTLRCDPISGHDNLYWYRRVMGKEIKFLLHFVKESKQDESGMPNNRFLAERTGGTYSTLKVQPAELEDSGVYFCASSFNSRPYEQYFGPGTRLTVT.

This chain uses TRBV7-9 with TRBJ2-3; the match to TRBD2 covers 9 bases. Losses at the gene ends were 5 bases for V and 4 bases for J; bases not matched to a gene: 4. Germline-derived CDR1 and CDR2 are SEHNR and FQNEAQ (reference sequence). This CDR3 comprises 14 residues. The CDR3 loop is CASSRGGAPDTQYF. In nucleotides, the CDR3 is TGTGCCAGCAGCCGCGGGGGGGCCCCAGATACGCAGTATTTT.

This clone has just a few counts. The chain recombines TRBV10-1 with TRBJ2-2; unclear D gene. The germline V and J ends were trimmed by 3 bases and 6 bases, with 11 bases remaining between them. Germline CDR1 is WNHNN and CDR2 is SYGVQD (reference sequence). This CDR3 contains 14 residues. CDR3 DNA: TGCGCCAGCAGTGATGCGAGCGTCCCCGGGGAGCTGTTTTTT. It translates to CASSDASVPGELFF.

The gene calls are TRBV6-1 and TRBJ2-5; 10 bases align to TRBD1. The CDR3 totals 14 residues. CDR1 and CDR2 (germline): MNHNS, SASEGT. The V gene end was trimmed by 5 bases and the J gene end by 2 bases; junction bases not matched to a gene: 2. The CDR3 sequence: CASSWTGGQETQYF. In DNA, the CDR3 is TGTGCCAGCAGTTGGACAGGGGGACAAGAGACCCAGTACTTC.

V is TRBV27 and J is TRBJ1-6; 7 nucleotides line up with TRBD1. The V gene's germline CDR1 is MNHEY and CDR2 SMNVEV (reference sequence). The CDR3 consists of 16 residues. J was trimmed by 8 bases and V by 5 bases; bases with no gene match: 12. CDR3 in DNA: TGTGCCAGCAGTGCCTACAACCCGGGACAGTATTCACCCCTCCACTTT. As protein: CASSAYNPGQYSPLHF.

The genes are TRBV7-2 and TRBJ2-3; 7 nucleotides match TRBD1. J was trimmed by 1 base and V by 5 bases; bases with no gene match: 9. Germline loops: CDR1 SGHTA, CDR2 FQGNSA. This CDR3 has 16 residues. The CDR3, as DNA: TGTGCCAGCAGCACCAACAGGGGTTGGGGCACAGATACGCAGTATTTT. This codes for CASSTNRGWGTDTQYF.

The V call is TRBV5-5, the J call TRBJ2-1; 12 bases are shared with TRBD2. Per the germline V gene, CDR1 is SGHKS and CDR2 is YYEKEE (reference sequence). The CDR3 length is 18 residues. V lost 0 bases to trimming and J lost 1 base; unmatched junction nucleotides: 5. In nucleotides, the CDR3 is TGTGCCAGCAGCTTGGCGCCTACTAGCGGGGGGTCCTACAATGAGCAGTTCTTC. It yields the protein CASSLAPTSGGSYNEQFF. Full variable domain (outside the CDR3, taken from reference TRBV5-5 and TRBJ2-1): DAGVTQSPTHLIKTRGQQVTLRCSPISGHKSVSWYQQVLGQGPQFIFQYYEKEERGRGNFPDRFSARQFPNYSSELNVNALLLGDSALYLCASSLAPTSGGSYNEQFFGPGTRLTVL.

V and J are TRBV7-2 and TRBJ1-6, with D possibly TRBD1 on 6 matching bases. CDR3 size: 13 residues. Germline assignment: CDR1 SGHTA and CDR2 FQGNSA. V was clipped by 5 bases and J by 10 bases, with 12 bases between them. The CDR3 region has the DNA TGTGCCAGCAGCCCTGGACAGTCGTCACCCCTCCACTTT. The encoded protein is CASSPGQSSPLHF.

The chain employs TRBV6-1 and TRBJ2-6; D is perhaps TRBD1 (5 bases). Trimming took off 6 bases at V and 12 bases at J, with 15 bases between the two ends. Germline V gene sequence: CDR1 MNHNS, CDR2 SASEGT. The CDR3 consists of 13 residues. CDR3 nucleotide sequence: TGTGCCAGCAGCGGCCCTGCCAGGGTCGTCCTGACTTTC. This gives the protein CASSGPARVVLTF.